Reported below is one T cell receptor (beta chain). Its antigen is currently unknown. Total RNA isolation used whole blood (no T cell sorting was performed). This entry belongs to a study of monozygotic twins with inflammatory bowel disease. With eight separate reactions per sample, the authors made cDNA. TCRdb reworked the 5' RACE reads into one entry per CDR3 protein, no DNA. Found here are 300,000 to 350,000 distinct CDR3 sequences; the top ten clones hold roughly 2%. Study results and caveats: Resolution of different T cell subtypes was not achieved.

CDR1 is DFQATT, CDR2 SNEGSKA, per germline (reference sequence). CDR3 size: 15 residues. The material sequenced was blood. The chain joins TRBV20-1 to TRBJ2-1; TCRdb selects TRBD1, and the lack of DNA leaves this call unchecked. This receptor was obtained from a human donor with ulcerative colitis or Crohn's disease, or a healthy co-twin of an affected twin (not recorded which). CDR3 residues: CSAGRDRLSHNEQFF.